The source of this TCR beta chain is a study of blood T cell repertoires in COVID-19. Study overall: From the United States, Italy and Spain came samples of acute and convalescent COVID-19. T cells, B-cell-depleted T cells, or PBMCs supplied cDNA or gDNA.

This CDR3 region has 15 residues. Deletions cut 0 bases from V and 5 bases from J, with 11 bases between. CDR1 SGHDT and CDR2 YYEEEE come from the germline V gene. Authors' methods: Reference gene primer amplification yielded estimated nucleated cell counts. Produced via immunoSEQ multiplex PCR; TCRdb's table is partial and in-frame only. That table supplies the V and J calls and clone size; D and trimming were determined from the DNA. The table includes roughly 180,000 clones, more than 80% detected once. The rearrangement links TRBV5-6 to TRBJ1-4, with D maybe TRBD1 (5 bases). This sequence originates from a woman aged 55-70 years with acute or convalescent COVID-19. The sample was peripheral blood. In nucleotides, the CDR3 is TGTGCCAGCAGCTTGGTGACAGATTGGAATGAAAAACTGTTTTTT. The encoded protein is CASSLVTDWNEKLFF.